Below, 14 T cell receptor beta chains from the same sample are listed, as sequenced in a study of T cell responses to AZD1222 COVID-19 vaccine. Profiling relied on immunoSEQ multiplex PCR, and the TCRdb table lists in-frame clones only, not all of them. The sample consists of 150,000 or so clones, 70% to 90% of them appearing once. The material sequenced was peripheral blood, taken on day 0 of AZD1222 vaccination. The origin of the receptors is an adult in good health.

The rearrangement links TRBV9 to TRBJ2-7; D remains unclear. The CDR3 has 14 amino acids. Germline V lookup: CDR1 SGDLS, CDR2 YYNGEE. V lost 0 bases and J 2 bases, leaving 9 bases between the germline ends. CDR3 nucleotide sequence: TGTGCCAGCAGCGTAGGAATAGGGACCTACGAGCAGTACTTC. Protein product: CASSVGIGTYEQYF.

This clone appeared a single time. The CDR3 DNA is TGTGCCAGTAGCAGAACCCCCCCCTACGAGCAGTACTTC. Residues: CASSRTPPYEQYF. The chain links TRBV19 to TRBJ2-7; D remains unclear. The CDR3 loop spans 13 amino acids. V lost 6 bases to trimming and J lost 2 bases, with 11 bases between them. Germline V gene lookup returns CDR1 LNHDA and CDR2 SQIVND (reference sequence).

In this sample, this clone turned up a few times. The rearrangement links TRBV2 to TRBJ1-3; possible D gene TRBD1, 6 bases. Trimming shortened V by 6 bases and J by 0 bases, and 9 bases separated the two germline ends. Germline-derived CDR1 and CDR2 are SNHLY and FYNNEI. There are 14 residues in the CDR3. The CDR3 nucleotides read TGTGCCAGCAGCCCACAGGGCTCTGGAAACACCATATATTTT. It specifies CASSPQGSGNTIYF. Variable domain in full (rest from reference TRBV2 and TRBJ1-3): EPEVTQTPSHQVTQMGQEVILRCVPISNHLYFYWYRQILGQKVEFLVSFYNNEISEKSEIFDDQFSVERPDGSNFTLKIRSTKLEDSAMYFCASSPQGSGNTIYFGEGSWLTVV.

The V gene is TRBV6-5, the J gene TRBJ1-1; 8 bases align to TRBD1. CDR1 is MNHEY and CDR2 is SVGAGI in the germline V gene. V gave up 0 bases and J gave up 5 bases; unmatched junction bases: 5. This CDR3 is built from 15 residues. CDR3 DNA: TGTGCCAGCAGTTACTCAGACAGGGGAGGGACTGAAGCTTTCTTT. Translated, it gives CASSYSDRGGTEAFF.

The gene calls are TRBV7-9 and TRBJ2-1; perhaps TRBD2 as D (5 bases). The CDR3 extends over 15 amino acids. V lost 3 bases and J lost 0, with 9 bases in between. CDR1 and CDR2 from the germline V gene are SEHNR and FQNEAQ (reference sequence). The CDR3 DNA sequence: TGTGCCAGCAGCTTCACTAGAGGCTCCTACAATGAGCAGTTCTTC. Its translation: CASSFTRGSYNEQFF.

This CDR3 reads CATSRDVRARETQYF. CDR3 bases: TGTGCCACCAGCAGAGATGTAAGGGCGAGGGAGACCCAGTACTTC. This chain links TRBV15 with TRBJ2-5; D ambiguous. Germline V CDR1 and CDR2: LNHNV, YYDKDF (reference sequence). CDR3 length: 15 amino acids. V lost 0 bases, J lost 5 bases, and 13 bases lay in between.

This chain links TRBV18 with TRBJ1-2; D is unresolved. V gave up 6 bases and J gave up 1 base, with 9 bases separating them. Germline V gene data show CDR1 as KGHSH and CDR2 as LQKENI. The CDR3 has 13 residues. The CDR3 here is CASSLPSNYGYTF. In DNA, the CDR3 is TGTGCCAGCTCGCTTCCCAGTAACTATGGCTACACCTTC.

The genes are TRBV6-6 and TRBJ1-3; the D is unclear. The CDR3 runs 15 residues. V lost 7 bases and J lost 0, with 13 bases in between. Germline V CDR1 and CDR2: MNHNY, SVGAGI (reference sequence). For the CDR3, the DNA is TGTGCCAGCAATAGCAGGTCGAGCTCTGGAAACACCATATATTTT. Its translation is CASNSRSSSGNTIYF.

The chain couples TRBV3-1 (or the pseudogene TRBV3-2) to TRBJ2-2; D gene ambiguous. In germline, CDR1 is LGHDT, CDR2 YNNKEL (reference sequence). The CDR3 has 16 amino acids. Trimming shortened V by 1 base and J by 0 bases, and 9 bases separated the two germline ends. This chain's CDR3 is CASSQVAAANTGELFF. The CDR3, as DNA: TGTGCCAGCAGCCAAGTAGCCGCGGCGAACACCGGGGAGCTGTTTTTT.

The chain uses TRBV21-1 and TRBJ2-7; the table assigns TRBD1, which was not confirmed against the DNA. TRBV21-1 has pseudogene status. The CDR3 loop spans 13 amino acids. The CDR3 bases are TGTGCCAGCAGCAAAGACAGGGAGTACGAGCAGTACTTC. Protein: CASSKDREYEQYF.

The chain recombines TRBV6-5 with TRBJ2-7; perhaps D is TRBD1 or TRBD2 (5 bases each). V was cut by 8 bases and J by 2 bases, with 19 bases left in between. The germline V gene encodes CDR1 MNHEY and CDR2 SVGAGI. CDR3 length equals 15 residues. CDR3 sequence: CASRARWGPAYEQYF. The CDR3 region has the DNA TGTGCCAGCCGGGCGAGGTGGGGACCGGCCTACGAGCAGTACTTC.

The chain is built from TRBV3-1 (or the pseudogene TRBV3-2) and TRBJ2-4; 10 positions agree with TRBD2. The J segment lost 0 bases and the V segment lost 0 bases, leaving 8 bases of the junction unmatched. The germline V gene has CDR1 LGHDT and CDR2 YNNKEL (reference sequence). The CDR3 extends over 19 amino acids. CDR3 coding DNA: TGTGCCAGCAGCCAAGATAATAGCGGGGGGTCACTAGCCAAAAACATTCAGTACTTC. Translating gives CASSQDNSGGSLAKNIQYF.

The V gene is TRBV28, the J gene TRBJ2-1; D not certain. Per the germline V gene, CDR1 is MDHEN and CDR2 is SYDVKM. The V end lost 3 bases, the J end lost 7 bases, and 7 bases lay between the germline ends. The CDR3 runs to 12 residues. CDR3: CASSFLRNEQFF. CDR3 DNA: TGTGCCAGCAGTTTCCTGAGGAATGAGCAGTTCTTC.

The J gene is TRBJ2-2, the V gene TRBV6-6; 9 bases are a match to TRBD2. The germline V gene encodes CDR1 MNHNY and CDR2 SVGAGI (reference sequence). V shed 6 bases and J 2 bases; nucleotides not matched to a gene: 7. This CDR3 is built from 16 residues. The CDR3 nucleotides are TGTGCCAGCAGAGACTCTAGCGGGAAAAACACCGGGGAGCTGTTTTTT. It yields the protein CASRDSSGKNTGELFF.